This paragraph covers one T cell receptor beta chain sequence. What this receptor recognizes is not known. Within one base of it there is no much larger clone, and no base qualities were kept. The intended sense of this specimen's time point label: baseline before first vaccination. Vaccinee samples were obtained from the UK trials COV001 and COV002, which included a single-blind randomized controlled phase 2/3 trial of AZD1222 (ChAdOx1 nCoV-19) in healthy adults. For TCRbeta chain sequencing, PBMC samples were collected from trial participants at day 0 and at day 28 after the second dose. The CDR3 holds 13 amino acids from the cysteine to the phenylalanine. The kept DNA is CDR3 alone, 39 bases in frame from the first base. Germline trimming amounts to 3 bases on V and 6 bases on J, with 1 as the count of junction bases outside the gene matches. The germline V gene (reference sequence) gives CDR1 as SEHNR and CDR2 as FQNEAQ.

The CDR3 regions of human TCRbeta chains were subjected to immunosequencing. The source study handled its data this way. Repertoire TCRs were matched against a reference library of SARS-CoV-2-specific TCRs generated with the MIRA antigen-specificity platform. Breadth was defined as the fraction of unique TCRs that were SARS-CoV-2-associated, and depth was defined as the fraction of total T cells that were SARS-CoV-2-associated. Each spike-specific TCR was assigned to its reactive spike region and to a CD4 or CD8 class using the MIRA data. Log10-transformed breadth and depth values were compared by one-way ANOVA with Sidak's multiple comparisons tests. In TCRdb, the immuneACCESS table is reduced to in-frame sequences with V and J assigned. These tables do not hold every clone; where another copy was compared, an unresolved V gene accounts for under half, and the others remain unexplained. V, J and clone size are those of that table, while D and trimming were read from the DNA. For this sample the table gives tens of thousands of clones, of which approximately 89% were detected only once. Approximately 19% of the sample is in the top ten clones.

The sample comes from a study of T cell responses to AZD1222 COVID-19 vaccine (dated by TCRdb to the early 2020s). Regarding the research as a whole: AZD1222 recipients given second doses at about 4 weeks or at about 12 weeks were pooled, since spike-specific TCR depth and breadth were not found to differ between the two schedules. Enrollment into the trials was organized by age into subgroups of 18-55, 56-69 and 70-plus years, and those subgroups contained approximately 150, 30 and 60 TCR-sequenced participants, respectively. TCR sequencing covered approximately 230 trial participants: 200 to 220 given two doses of AZD1222 and about 26 given two doses of MenACWY control vaccine. The investigation overall reported the following: Participants were mostly white British, with more females than males. The authors suggested clonal diversity may have been underestimated. Epitopes outside the regions mutated in the B.1.351 and B.1.1.7 variants were reportedly recognized by nearly half of the unique spike-specific TCRs. Because no day 14 peak-response samples were available, the repertoires could be characterized only after the peak T cell response. Conclusions about previously exposed vaccinees are limited because only a handful of AZD1222 recipients were SARS-CoV-2 seropositive at baseline. After two AZD1222 doses, both the breadth and the depth of spike-specific TCRs were significantly higher than at day 0 and than in MenACWY recipients. Vaccine-associated CD4 TCRs spanned the whole spike protein, with dominant responses in regions 160-218 and 743-854. The 56-69-year group was small, and its depth increase did not reach significance, likely because of low power.

The rearranged segments are TRBV7-9 and TRBJ2-7; TRBD1 fits 11 bases in the junction. The TCR was taken from an adult in good health. Sequencing used peripheral blood, obtained on day 0 of AZD1222 vaccination. In nucleotides, the sequence is TGTGCCAGCAGCTTTGGGACAGGGGGCGAGCAGTACTTC. This translates into CASSFGTGGEQYF.